This T cell receptor (beta chain) was found in a study of shared clonotypes between healthy human individuals. This table comes from immunoSEQ multiplex PCR, and its TCRdb copy is limited to in-frame clones, with some not included. The sample carries about 470,000 clones, around 75% recorded once. The CDR3 is made up of 16 amino acids. Germline V gene lookup returns CDR1 SGHRS and CDR2 YFSETQ. With V trimmed by 4 bases and J by 1 base, 10 bases remained unmatched. The chain is built from TRBV5-1 and TRBJ2-7; 8 bases are a match to TRBD2. The sequence was collected from a woman between 40 and 55 years old in good health. Some clones in this sample may be carry-over from other donors' samples. Sequencing input: PBMCs. CDR3 loop: CASSQLLGRASYEQYF. CDR3 nucleotide sequence: TGCGCCAGCAGCCAACTTCTCGGGAGGGCTTCCTACGAGCAGTACTTC.